This T cell receptor beta chain derives from a study of T cell responses to AZD1222 COVID-19 vaccine. For this clone: The target antigen is unknown.

Study results and limitations: Possibly, clonal diversity was underestimated; donors were largely white British and included more females. Spike-specific TCRs gained breadth and depth after people received two AZD1222 doses. CD4 TCRs linked to vaccination spanned spike, dominating at 160-218 and 743-854. The study identified only five to seven AZD1222 recipients as seropositive at baseline.

The data were produced by immunoSEQ multiplex PCR, yet TCRdb's version contains in-frame clones alone and is incomplete. There are about 170,000 clones in the sample; roughly 92% occur only once, and around 1.5% lies in the top ten. The CDR3 totals 16 residues. The V and J ends lost 5 bases and 5 bases, in that order; junction bases with no gene match: 10. Germline CDR1 is SGHTA and CDR2 is FQGNSA. The sequenced sample was peripheral blood, obtained on day 0 of AZD1222 vaccination. The chain recombines TRBV7-2 with TRBJ2-1; 9 bases agree with TRBD2. The sequence came from an adult in good health. The CDR3 loop reads CASSVIPGLANNEQFF. The CDR3 region has the DNA TGTGCCAGCAGCGTAATTCCGGGACTAGCAAACAATGAGCAGTTCTTC.